These 5 T cell receptor beta chains came from one sample sequenced in a study of blood T cell repertoires in COVID-19. Some clones are missing from TCRdb's copy, which holds only in-frame ones; the method was immunoSEQ multiplex PCR. The sample includes 150,000 to 200,000 clones, roughly 90% of them seen just once. Material: peripheral blood. The receptors stem from a man between 18 and 29 years old with COVID-19, enrolled during active disease.

This clone has only one observation. V is TRBV18 and J is TRBJ1-1; the D gene is possibly TRBD1 (5 bases). Trimming took 2 bases from V and 4 from J, leaving 11 bases between them. The CDR3 runs 14 residues. From germline, CDR1 is KGHSH and CDR2 LQKENI. CDR3: CASSPGVGLTEAFF. The CDR3 bases are TGTGCCAGCTCACCAGGGGTGGGGCTCACTGAAGCTTTCTTT.

J is TRBJ2-7 and V is TRBV11-2, with 8 bases identical to TRBD1. The V segment lost 7 bases and the J segment 7 bases; nucleotides outside the gene matches: 9. This CDR3 has 13 amino acids. In germline, CDR1 is SGHAT, CDR2 FQNNGV. The CDR3 DNA follows: TGTGCCAGCATCCAAGACAGGGGCGCGGAGCAGTACTTC. Translation gives CASIQDRGAEQYF. Full variable domain (missing parts from reference TRBV11-2 and TRBJ2-7): EAGVAQSPRYKIIEKRQSVAFWCNPISGHATLYWYQQILGQGPKLLIQFQNNGVVDDSQLPKDRFSAERLKGVDSTLKIQPAKLEDSAVYLCASIQDRGAEQYFGPGTRLTVT.

The V call is TRBV10-3, the J call TRBJ2-3; D unresolved. Trimming took off 10 bases at V and 0 bases at J, with 14 bases between the two ends. Germline CDR1 and CDR2: ENHRY and SYGVKD. This CDR3 is 14 amino acids long. DNA of the CDR3: TGTGCCACTGCAGAATCTCCTAGCACAGATACGCAGTATTTT. Protein product: CATAESPSTDTQYF.

CDR3 DNA: TGTGCCAGCAGCTTGGTGGGAGGTGCTGAAGCTTTCTTT. Protein product: CASSLVGGAEAFF. The chain has TRBV5-8 and TRBJ1-1, with D hard to call. V gave up 0 bases and J gave up 6 bases, with 9 bases separating them. Germline lookup yields CDR1 SGHTS and CDR2 YDEGEE. The CDR3 runs to 13 residues.

The chain links TRBV7-2 to TRBJ1-2; 7 nucleotides line up with TRBD1. CDR1 is SGHTA and CDR2 is FQGNSA in the germline V gene. The CDR3 sequence is 13 residues long. The trim removed 5 bases at V and 8 bases at J, leaving 8 bases unmatched. The CDR3: CASSADRVQGYTF. The DNA for the CDR3 is TGTGCCAGCAGCGCCGACAGGGTCCAGGGCTACACCTTC.